This T cell receptor (beta chain) was captured in a study of cytotoxic CD8 clonotypes in ibrutinib-treated CLL. Study background: Among the patients, 11 presented as relapsed/refractory and fewer than 16 as treatment-naive; around 18 showed unmutated IGHV. Each sample contained, on average, approximately 230,000 productive templates and nearly 95,000 productive rearrangements. Study-level results: Samples from sustained-remission and progressing patients were taken at different times. Clonotypes that were public were uncommon, and they contracted or stayed stable on treatment.

Sequencing was performed with immunoSEQ multiplex PCR; in TCRdb, only in-frame clones are kept and a portion is missing. Of some 150,000 clones listed, over 60% are singletons. The CDR3 totals 17 residues. Between the trimmed V and J ends, which lost 0 bases and 4 bases, there was a span of 19 bases. Germline values: CDR1 SGDLS, CDR2 YYNGEE. The sample holds a few counts of this clone. Its antigen is not identified. The sequenced sample was PBMCs, obtained after 12 months of ibrutinib treatment. This receptor was taken from a human donor with chronic lymphocytic leukemia. The J gene is TRBJ1-1, the V gene TRBV9; D might be TRBD1 (5 bases). CDR3 in DNA: TGTGCCAGCAGCGTAGGTATCGGACCGGGACGGAGCACTGAAGCTTTCTTT. This gives the protein CASSVGIGPGRSTEAFF.